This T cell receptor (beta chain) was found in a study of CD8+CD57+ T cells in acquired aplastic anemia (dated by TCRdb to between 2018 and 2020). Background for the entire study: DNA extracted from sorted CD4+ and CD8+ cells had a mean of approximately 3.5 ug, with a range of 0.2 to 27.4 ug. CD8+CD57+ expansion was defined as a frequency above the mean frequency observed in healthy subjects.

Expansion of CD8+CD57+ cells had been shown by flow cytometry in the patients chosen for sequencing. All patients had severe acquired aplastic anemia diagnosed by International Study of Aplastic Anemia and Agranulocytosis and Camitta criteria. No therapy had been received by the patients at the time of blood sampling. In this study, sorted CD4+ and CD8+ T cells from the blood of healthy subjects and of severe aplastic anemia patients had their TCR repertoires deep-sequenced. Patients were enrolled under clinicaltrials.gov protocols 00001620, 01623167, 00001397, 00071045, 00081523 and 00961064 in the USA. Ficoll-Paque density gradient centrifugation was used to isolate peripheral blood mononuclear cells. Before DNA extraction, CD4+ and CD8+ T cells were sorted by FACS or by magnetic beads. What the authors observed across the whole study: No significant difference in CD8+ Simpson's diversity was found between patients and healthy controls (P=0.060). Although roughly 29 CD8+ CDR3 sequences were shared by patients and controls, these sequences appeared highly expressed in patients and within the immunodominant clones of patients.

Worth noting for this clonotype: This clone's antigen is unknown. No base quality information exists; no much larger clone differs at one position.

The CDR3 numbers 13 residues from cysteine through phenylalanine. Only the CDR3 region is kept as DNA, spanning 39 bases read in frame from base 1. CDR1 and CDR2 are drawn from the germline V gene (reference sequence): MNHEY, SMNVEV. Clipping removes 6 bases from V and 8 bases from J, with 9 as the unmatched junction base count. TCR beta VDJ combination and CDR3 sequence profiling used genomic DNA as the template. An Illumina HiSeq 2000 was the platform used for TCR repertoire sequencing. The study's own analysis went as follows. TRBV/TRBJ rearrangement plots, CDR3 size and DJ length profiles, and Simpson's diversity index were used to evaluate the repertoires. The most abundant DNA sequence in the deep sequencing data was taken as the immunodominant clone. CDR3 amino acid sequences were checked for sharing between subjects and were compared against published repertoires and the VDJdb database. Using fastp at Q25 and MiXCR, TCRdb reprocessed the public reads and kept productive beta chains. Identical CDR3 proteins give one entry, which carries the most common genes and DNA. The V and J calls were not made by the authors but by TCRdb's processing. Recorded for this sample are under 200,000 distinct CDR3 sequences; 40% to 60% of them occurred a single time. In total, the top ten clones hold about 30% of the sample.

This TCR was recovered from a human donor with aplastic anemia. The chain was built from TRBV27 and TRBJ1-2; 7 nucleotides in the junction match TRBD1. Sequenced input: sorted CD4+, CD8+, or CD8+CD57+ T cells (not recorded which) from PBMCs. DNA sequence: TGTGCCAGCAGCTTCACAGGGGCTGGGGGCTACACCTTC. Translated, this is CASSFTGAGGYTF.